These 2 T cell receptor beta chains originate from one sample sequenced in a study of CXCR3-negative and CXCR3-positive naive CD8 T cells. Researchers prepared the TRB cDNA libraries using 5' RACE with UMI labels. One entry per CDR3 protein, without DNA, is what TCRdb gives after re-calling the 5' RACE reads. The sample has roughly 28,000 distinct CDR3 sequences, and its top ten clones hold 10% to 13%. The sequenced material came from memory CD8+ T cells from blood. The origin of the receptors is a human donor in good health. Some clones in this sample may be carry-over from other donors' samples.

The chain couples TRBV4-3 to TRBJ2-3; the TCRdb call, TRBD2, lacks DNA for checking. The CDR3 covers 18 residues. Germline V gene data show CDR1 as LGHNA and CDR2 as YSLEER. CDR3 sequence reads: CASSRELQRGGDTDTQYF.

This clonotype registers medium-sized by frequency. The chain uses TRBV10-1 and TRBJ2-7; TCRdb lists TRBD2, though no DNA is available to test this call. Germline-derived CDR1 and CDR2 are WNHNN and SYGVQD (reference sequence). There are 19 residues in the CDR3. The chain's CDR3 is CASSADRSSGTFLRDEQYF.